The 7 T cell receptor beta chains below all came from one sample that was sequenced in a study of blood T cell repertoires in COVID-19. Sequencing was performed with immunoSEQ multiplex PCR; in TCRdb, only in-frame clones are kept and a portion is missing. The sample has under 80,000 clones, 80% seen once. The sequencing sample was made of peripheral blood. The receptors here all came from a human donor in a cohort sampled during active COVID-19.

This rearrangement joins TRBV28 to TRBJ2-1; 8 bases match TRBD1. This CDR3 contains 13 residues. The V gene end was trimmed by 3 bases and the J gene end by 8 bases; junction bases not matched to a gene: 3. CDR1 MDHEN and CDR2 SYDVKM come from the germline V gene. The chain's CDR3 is CASSLSGGYEQFF. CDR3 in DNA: TGTGCCAGCAGTTTGTCAGGGGGCTATGAGCAGTTCTTC.

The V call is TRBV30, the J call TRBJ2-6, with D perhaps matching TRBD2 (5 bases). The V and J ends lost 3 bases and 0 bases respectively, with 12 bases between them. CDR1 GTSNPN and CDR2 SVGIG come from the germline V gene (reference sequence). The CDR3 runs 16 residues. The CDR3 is CAWSGLTRSGANVLTF. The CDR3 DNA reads TGTGCCTGGAGCGGACTGACTCGCTCTGGGGCCAACGTCCTGACTTTC.

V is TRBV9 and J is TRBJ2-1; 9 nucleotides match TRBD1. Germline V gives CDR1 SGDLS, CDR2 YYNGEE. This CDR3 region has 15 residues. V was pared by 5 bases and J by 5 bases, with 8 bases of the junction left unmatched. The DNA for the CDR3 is TGTGCCAGCAGTATAACAGGGGGCCGTAACAATGAGCAGTTCTTC. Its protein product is CASSITGGRNNEQFF.

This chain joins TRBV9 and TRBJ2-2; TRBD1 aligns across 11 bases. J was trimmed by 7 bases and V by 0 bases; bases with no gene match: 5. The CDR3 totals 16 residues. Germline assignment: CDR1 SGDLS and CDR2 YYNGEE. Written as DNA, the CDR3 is TGTGCCAGCAGCGTAGGAGGGGACAGGGGGATCGGGGAGCTGTTTTTT. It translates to CASSVGGDRGIGELFF.

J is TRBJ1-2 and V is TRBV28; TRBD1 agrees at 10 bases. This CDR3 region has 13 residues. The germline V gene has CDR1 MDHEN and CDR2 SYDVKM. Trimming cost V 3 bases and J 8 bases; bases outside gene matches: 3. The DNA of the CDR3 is TGTGCCAGCAGTTTTCGACAGGGGGCCGGCTACACCTTC. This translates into CASSFRQGAGYTF.

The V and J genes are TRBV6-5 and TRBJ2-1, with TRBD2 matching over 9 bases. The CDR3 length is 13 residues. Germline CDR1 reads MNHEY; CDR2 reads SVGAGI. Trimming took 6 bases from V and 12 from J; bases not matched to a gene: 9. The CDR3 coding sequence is TGTGCCAGCAGGCGGCGGGAGGGCGGGGGGCAGTTCTTC. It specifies CASRRREGGGQFF.

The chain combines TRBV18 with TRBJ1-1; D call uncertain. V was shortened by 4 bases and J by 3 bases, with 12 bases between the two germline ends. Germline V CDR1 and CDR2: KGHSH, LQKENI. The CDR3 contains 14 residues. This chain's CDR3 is CASSLSAGDTEAFF. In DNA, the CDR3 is TGTGCCAGCTCACTCAGCGCCGGGGACACTGAAGCTTTCTTT.